This T cell receptor (beta chain) was sequenced for a study of T cells after somatic rescue of genetic block. The V gene's germline CDR1 is SGHDT and CDR2 YYEEEE. There are 11 residues in the CDR3. V was clipped by 7 bases and J by 6 bases, with 9 bases between them. Libraries were prepared by immunoSEQ multiplex PCR; TCRdb keeps only in-frame clonotypes and omits some of them. The sample holds 70,000 to 95,000 clones, about 87% seen once. In its sample, this clone was seen once. V usage is TRBV5-6 and J usage is TRBJ2-3; D is unclear. The sequenced material came from peripheral blood mononuclear cells (PBMCs). The clonotype originates from a woman between 18 and 29 years old. In nucleotides, the CDR3 is TGTGCCAGCCAGAGTGCGGATACGCAGTATTTT. It specifies CASQSADTQYF.